The 11 T cell receptor beta chains below were found in one sample sequenced in a study of spatial heterogeneity in lung cancer. Time point defined: blood at routine non-recurrence follow-up after resection. MiXCR, applied by TCRdb to the 5' RACE reads, yields one record per CDR3 protein. This sample has around 45,000 distinct CDR3 sequences, with approximately 22% found just once. The sample was PBMCs, taken at follow-up. The receptor set was obtained from a female donor with early-stage non-small cell lung cancer.

This clonotype was detected ten times or more. This CDR3 reads CASSLELAGYNEQFF. In DNA, the CDR3 is TGCGCCAGCAGCTTGGAACTAGCGGGCTACAATGAGCAGTTCTTC. The chain has TRBV5-1 and TRBJ2-1, with 9 bases identical to TRBD2. The V and J ends lost 0 bases and 3 bases, in that order; junction bases with no gene match: 1. Germline values: CDR1 SGHRS, CDR2 YFSETQ. The CDR3 length is 15 residues.

V and J are TRBV11-1 and TRBJ1-1, with D uncertain. V shed 2 bases and J shed 6 bases, with 10 bases lying between them. The CDR3 has 13 amino acids. Germline values: CDR1 SGHAT, CDR2 FQDESV (reference sequence). The CDR3 spells CASSLPDYSEAFF. The DNA for the CDR3 is TGTGCCAGCAGCTTACCGGATTACTCTGAAGCTTTCTTT.

The chain uses TRBV7-8 and TRBJ2-3, with unresolved D. This CDR3 region has 15 residues. Germline V gives CDR1 SGHVS, CDR2 FQNEAQ. Trimming shortened V by 6 bases and J by 5 bases, and 18 bases separated the two germline ends. The CDR3 loop reads CASRDRPHSEDTQYF. In DNA form, the CDR3 reads TGTGCCAGCAGAGACCGCCCGCATTCGGAAGATACGCAGTATTTT.

This clonotype was detected only a few times. V and J are TRBV5-1 and TRBJ2-5; D possibly uses TRBD1 or TRBD2 (5 bases each). The germline gives CDR1 SGHRS, CDR2 YFSETQ. Trimming took 2 bases from V and 1 from J, leaving 6 bases between them. The CDR3 consists of 13 residues. CDR3 loop: CASSFGAQETQYF. The CDR3, as DNA: TGCGCCAGCAGCTTCGGGGCCCAAGAGACCCAGTACTTC.

This clonotype has only a few counts. The rearrangement uses TRBV27 and TRBJ1-2; D not certain. V lost 5 bases to trimming and J lost 5 bases, with 9 bases between them. CDR3 length: 12 residues. Germline CDR1 reads MNHEY; CDR2 reads SMNVEV (reference sequence). The CDR3 reads CASSRGDYGYTF. The CDR3 region has the DNA TGTGCCAGCAGTCGCGGAGATTATGGCTACACCTTC.

This clonotype was counted a few times. V usage is TRBV4-1 and J usage is TRBJ2-3, with a possible D match to TRBD2 (5 bases). V dropped 4 bases and J dropped 3 bases, with 14 bases sitting between them. Germline values: CDR1 MGHRA, CDR2 YSYEKL. CDR3 length: 15 amino acids. The chain's CDR3 is CASSPLGLSTDTQYF. The CDR3 DNA is TGCGCCAGCAGCCCGTTAGGACTTTCGACAGATACGCAGTATTTT.

This clonotype has at least ten counts. This chain connects TRBV6-6 to TRBJ2-4; D is uncertain. The ends were cut back, 6 bases at V and 5 bases at J, with 8 bases in the middle. Germline loops: CDR1 MNHNY, CDR2 SVGAGI (reference sequence). The CDR3 is 12 residues long. The CDR3 protein is CASRAPQNIQYF. CDR3 nucleotide sequence: TGTGCCAGCAGGGCGCCCCAAAACATTCAGTACTTC.

Ten or more counts support this clonotype. The chain couples TRBV5-1 to TRBJ1-5; tentative D call: TRBD1 (6 bases). The CDR3 has 17 amino acids. V lost 4 bases and J lost 7, with 24 bases in between. CDR1 and CDR2 (germline): SGHRS, YFSETQ. The CDR3 DNA sequence: TGCGCCAGCAGCCGACTTCGTCAGGGGCCCGCGGGGCAGCCCCAGCATTTT. Its protein is CASSRLRQGPAGQPQHF.

The chain is built from TRBV14 and TRBJ1-6; no clear D gene. V was cut by 7 bases and J by 8 bases, with 12 bases left in between. CDR3 length equals 13 residues. The V gene's germline CDR1 is SGHDN and CDR2 FVKESK. CDR3 coding DNA: TGTGCCAGCACCTATAGCGGGGATTCACCCCTCCACTTT. Translating gives CASTYSGDSPLHF.

This clonotype has only a few counts. Written as DNA, the CDR3 is TGTGCCAGCAGTTTAAGGGCGGGGATATGGGGCTACACCTTC. The encoded protein is CASSLRAGIWGYTF. The chain is built from TRBV27 and TRBJ1-2; D ambiguous. The length of the CDR3 is 14 residues. The germline V and J ends were trimmed by 2 bases and 8 bases, with 15 bases remaining between them. Germline values: CDR1 MNHEY, CDR2 SMNVEV (reference sequence).

This sequence joins TRBV10-3 and TRBJ1-6; 7 bases match TRBD1. CDR1 is ENHRY and CDR2 is SYGVKD in the germline V gene. The CDR3 covers 15 residues. The junction had 3 bases not matched to a gene; V was cut back by 0 bases and J by 7 bases. In nucleotides, the CDR3 is TGTGCCATCAGTGAGTCGTGGGGACAGAATTCACCCCTCCACTTT. It codes for CAISESWGQNSPLHF.